Sequencing of this TCR beta chain was carried out in a study of blood T cells in healthy people across ages. As for the study in general: Per every two T cells, about one barcoded beta molecule was captured by template switching. Findings and limits, study-wide: The study could not conclusively compare naive and antigen-experienced cells, given its unsorted PBMCs. Fewer expanded clones and more diversity marked long-lived versus aged donors.

The use of a sample-barcoded 5' primer and a J-beta primer mix characterized a second PCR of roughly 7 to 11 cycles. TCRdb re-derived calls from the 5' RACE reads in MiXCR, one entry per CDR3 protein. The sample consists of 600,000 to 650,000 distinct CDR3 sequences, roughly 50% of them appearing once. Points on this clonotype: The antigen is not known.

Sequencing used blood. The clonotype comes from a man aged 55 to 70 in good health.

CDR3 amino acids: CASSQTDRGRAKNIQYF. For the CDR3, the DNA is TGTGCCAGCAGCCAGACGGACAGAGGACGAGCCAAAAACATTCAGTACTTC. The chain combines TRBV3-1 with TRBJ2-4; perhaps TRBD1 as D (6 bases). CDR3 length equals 17 residues. The germline V gene encodes CDR1 LGHDT and CDR2 YNNKEL (reference sequence). V was shortened by 3 bases and J by 0 bases, with 15 bases between the two germline ends.